This entry lists 4 T cell receptor beta chains sequenced from one sample in a study of blood T cells in healthy people across ages. The authors ran a second PCR of 7 to 11 cycles using a sample-barcoded 5' primer and a J-beta primer mix. TCRdb reanalysed the 5' RACE reads using MiXCR and keeps one entry per CDR3 protein. The table has around 1,900,000 distinct CDR3 sequences, 30% to 40% seen once. Sequencing was carried out using blood. The receptors originated from a human donor in good health.

The chain employs TRBV20-1 and TRBJ2-1, with a tentative D call TRBD1 (6 bases). Germline values: CDR1 DFQATT, CDR2 SNEGSKA (reference sequence). This CDR3 has 15 amino acids. V dropped 3 bases and J dropped 4 bases, with 16 bases sitting between them. CDR3: CSARGATAIYNEQFF. The CDR3 DNA is TGCAGTGCTAGGGGGGCCACGGCCATATACAATGAGCAGTTCTTC.

This clonotype has only a few counts. V and J are TRBV7-2 and TRBJ2-5; D is unclear. Trimming shortened V by 3 bases and J by 0 bases, and 8 bases separated the two germline ends. The CDR3 length is 14 residues. Germline V lookup: CDR1 SGHTA, CDR2 FQGNSA. Here the CDR3 reads CASSFGLDQETQYF. The CDR3 DNA follows: TGTGCCAGCAGCTTCGGGCTGGACCAAGAGACCCAGTACTTC.

This rearrangement joins TRBV20-1 to TRBJ2-5, with D possibly TRBD2 on 5 matching bases. V shed 0 bases and J shed 5 bases, with 10 bases lying between them. The CDR3 spans 13 residues. Germline CDR1 DFQATT, CDR2 SNEGSKA (reference sequence). The CDR3 reads CSARDQPGETQYF. The CDR3 bases are TGCAGTGCTAGAGATCAACCGGGGGAGACCCAGTACTTC.

V is TRBV18 and J is TRBJ2-4, with TRBD1 matching 7 bases. CDR3 length equals 17 residues. The germline gives CDR1 KGHSH, CDR2 LQKENI. The ends lost 3 bases at V and 2 bases at J; junction bases unmatched: 10. The CDR3, as DNA: TGTGCCAGCTCACCTCAAGGGCAGGGGGTTTCCAAAAACATTCAGTACTTC. This gives the protein CASSPQGQGVSKNIQYF.